Below, 3 T cell receptor beta chains from the same sample are listed, as sequenced in a study of cytomegalovirus exposure and HLA in healthy donors. Both 60 Vbeta primers and 13 Jbeta primers went into the PCR. Profiling relied on immunoSEQ multiplex PCR, and the TCRdb table lists in-frame clones only, not all of them. The profile shows about 180,000 clones, about two thirds of them singletons. Sequencing used PBMCs. The receptors come from a human donor in good health.

The chain is built from TRBV30 and TRBJ2-7, with TRBD1 matching over 8 bases. V shed 0 bases and J 7 bases; nucleotides not matched to a gene: 8. The CDR3 extends over 14 amino acids. Germline V gene lookup returns CDR1 GTSNPN and CDR2 SVGIG (reference sequence). In DNA form, the CDR3 reads TGTGCCTGGAGTGTTGGGACAGGAGGGTTGGAGCAGTACTTC. The encoded protein is CAWSVGTGGLEQYF.

The chain recombines TRBV6-1 with TRBJ1-2; TRBD1 agrees at 7 bases. Germline V gives CDR1 MNHNS, CDR2 SASEGT. The CDR3 runs 15 residues. Unmatched junction bases numbered 13, after V lost 10 bases and J lost 2 bases. The DNA of the CDR3 is TGTGCCATCAACATACCCGGGACAGACAACTATGGCTACACCTTC. Translating it yields CAINIPGTDNYGYTF.

The chain has TRBV7-9 and TRBJ2-3, with D possibly being TRBD2 (7 bases). This CDR3 spans 15 amino acids. Germline-derived CDR1 and CDR2 are SEHNR and FQNEAQ (reference sequence). Trimming removed 5 bases at V and 4 bases at J, with 16 bases between. The chain's CDR3 is CASSPLGGAADTQYF. CDR3 bases: TGTGCCAGCAGCCCGCTGGGGGGGGCGGCAGATACGCAGTATTTT.